This note documents a single TCR beta chain sequence. Its antigen is unidentified. PCR involved 60 Vbeta and 13 Jbeta primers. Assay: immunoSEQ multiplex PCR; the TCRdb copy retains only in-frame clones and omits some. The table includes approximately 190,000 clones, 70% to 80% detected once. This record comes from a study of cytomegalovirus exposure and HLA in healthy donors. On the study more broadly: An earlier analysis identified some 110 million unique TCR beta sequences in about 200 million T cells. Notes on the study in general: Follow-up analysis later connected one missense variant in DCLRE1C with trimming of TCR beta V- and J-genes.

Germline CDR1 is SNHLY and CDR2 is FYNNEI. Trimming removed 5 bases from V and 2 bases from J; junction bases left unmatched: 10. The CDR3 covers 18 residues. The sequence came from a woman aged 30 to 39 in good health and CMV-seropositive. The V and J genes are TRBV2 and TRBJ2-7; 15 bases agree with TRBD2. Sequenced sample: PBMCs. The CDR3 DNA sequence: TGTGCCAGCAGTTCCCGGACTAGCGGGAGGGCCTTGGCCTACGAGCAGTACTTC. It codes for CASSSRTSGRALAYEQYF.